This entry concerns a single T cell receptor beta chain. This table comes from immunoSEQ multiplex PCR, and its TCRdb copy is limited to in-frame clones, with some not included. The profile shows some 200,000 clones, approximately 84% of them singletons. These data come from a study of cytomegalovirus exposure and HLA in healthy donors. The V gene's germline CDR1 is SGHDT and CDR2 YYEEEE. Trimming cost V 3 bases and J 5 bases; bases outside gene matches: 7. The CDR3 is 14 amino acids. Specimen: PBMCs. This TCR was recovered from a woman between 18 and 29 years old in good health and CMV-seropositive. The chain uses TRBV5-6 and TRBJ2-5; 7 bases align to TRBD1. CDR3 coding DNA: TGTGCCAGCAGCTGGGACAGTACGGAGGAGACCCAGTACTTC. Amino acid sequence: CASSWDSTEETQYF.